What follows describes a single TCR beta chain. This entry is derived from a study of shared T cell receptors in the human thymus. The table came from immunoSEQ multiplex PCR; TCRdb's copy has only in-frame clones and leaves some out. This sample carries around 730,000 clones, around 85% of them seen once, and the ten largest clones take approximately 0.01%. Another study also made use of these data, one on human thymus T cells. According to that study: Resections from corrective heart surgery supplied the thymus tissue.

The source material was thymocytes. This sequence was found in a girl in the first two years of life with a congenital heart defect.

The CDR3 sequence: CASSPTGRVNQPQHF. CDR3 DNA: TGCGCCAGCAGCCCGACCGGCAGGGTGAATCAGCCCCAGCATTTT. The J gene is TRBJ1-5, the V gene TRBV4-1, with D perhaps TRBD1 (5 bases). Germline CDR1 reads MGHRA; CDR2 reads YSYEKL. CDR3 length: 15 residues. V lost 4 bases and J lost 4, with 14 bases in between.